These 28 T cell receptor beta chains came from one sample sequenced in a study of response to subunit inactivated influenza vaccine. In TCRdb, the RT-PCR reads were re-called with MiXCR into one record per CDR3 protein. The table has 500,000 to 550,000 distinct CDR3 sequences, roughly 25% seen once. Separately, the same data were catalogued under a study of T cells expressing NK-cell markers. That source notes: Generation of TCR beta cDNA was performed by 5'RACE template switching incorporating UMIs.

The input for sequencing was CD4+ T cells sorted from PBMCs, taken about 11 days after vaccination. Source of these receptors: a man in his fifties or sixties who received an inactivated influenza vaccine.

The chain carries TRBV12-3 or TRBV12-4 and TRBJ1-1, with 10 nucleotides matching TRBD1. The CDR3 has 16 residues. The trim removed 5 bases at V and 1 base at J, leaving 7 bases unmatched. This chain's CDR3 is CASSKTGGAGNTEAFF. The CDR3 DNA reads TGTGCCAGCAGTAAGACAGGGGGCGCTGGGAACACTGAAGCTTTCTTT.

This clonotype has more than one count but fewer than ten. V is TRBV12-3 or TRBV12-4 and J is TRBJ1-2; tentative D call: TRBD1 (6 bases). The CDR3 runs 15 residues. Trimming removed 5 bases from V and 1 base from J, with 14 bases in between. The CDR3 here is CASSPGGAFNYGYTF. The CDR3 DNA sequence: TGTGCCAGCAGTCCCGGGGGGGCCTTTAACTATGGCTACACCTTC.

This clonotype turned up a few times. The chain links TRBV4-2 to TRBJ2-7; 11 nucleotides line up with TRBD2. This CDR3 is built from 16 residues. The ends lost 4 bases at V and 3 bases at J; junction bases unmatched: 8. Germline assignment: CDR1 LGHNA and CDR2 YNFKEQ. CDR3 coding DNA: TGTGCCAGCAGCCCAGAGATAGGACTAGCGGGCTACGAGCAGTACTTC. This encodes CASSPEIGLAGYEQYF.

This chain links TRBV7-9 with TRBJ2-2; 9 bases agree with TRBD1. Germline lookup yields CDR1 SEHNR and CDR2 FQNEAQ (reference sequence). Unmatched junction bases numbered 12, after V lost 6 bases and J lost 4 bases. The CDR3 length is 17 residues. In nucleotides, the CDR3 is TGTGCCAGCAGTATGCCCGGGACAGGGCGTATCACCGGGGAGCTGTTTTTT. Amino acid sequence: CASSMPGTGRITGELFF.

The V gene is TRBV27, the J gene TRBJ2-5, with TRBD2 matching over 8 bases. Losses at the gene ends were 4 bases for V and 0 bases for J; bases not matched to a gene: 4. Germline assignment: CDR1 MNHEY and CDR2 SMNVEV (reference sequence). The CDR3 length is 15 residues. CDR3 DNA: TGTGCCAGCAGTTCCATAGCGGGGAACCAAGAGACCCAGTACTTC. Translation: CASSSIAGNQETQYF.

The chain couples TRBV20-1 to TRBJ1-1, with 8 bases aligning to TRBD1. The CDR3 is made up of 14 amino acids. V lost 6 bases to trimming and J lost 3 bases; unmatched junction nucleotides: 9. Germline lookup yields CDR1 DFQATT and CDR2 SNEGSKA (reference sequence). This CDR3 reads CSALDREGYTEAFF. The CDR3 region has the DNA TGCAGTGCACTGGACAGGGAGGGGTACACTGAAGCTTTCTTT.

The chain uses TRBV7-2 and TRBJ2-1; 12 nucleotides align to TRBD2. With 7 bases clipped from V and 6 bases from J, the junction kept 4 bases outside the gene matches. This CDR3 spans 14 amino acids. Looked up from germline, CDR1 is SGHTA and CDR2 is FQGNSA. Here the CDR3 DNA reads TGTGCCAGCATGCTAGCGGGGGGGACCAATGAGCAGTTCTTC. It specifies CASMLAGGTNEQFF.

This sequence joins TRBV28 and TRBJ1-5, with 7 bases matching TRBD1. Germline V lookup: CDR1 MDHEN, CDR2 SYDVKM. CDR3 length equals 16 residues. Losses at the gene ends were 2 bases for V and 3 bases for J; bases not matched to a gene: 7. The CDR3 DNA reads TGTGCCAGCAGTTTACAGACAGGGAGTGTCAATCAGCCCCAGCATTTT. Translating it yields CASSLQTGSVNQPQHF. The full variable domain, completed using reference TRBV28 and TRBJ1-5, is DVKVTQSSRYLVKRTGEKVFLECVQDMDHENMFWYRQDPGLGLRLIYFSYDVKMKEKGDIPEGYSVSREKKERFSLILESASTNQTSMYLCASSLQTGSVNQPQHFGDGTRLSIL.

The chain uses TRBV18 and TRBJ1-6, with D perhaps TRBD1 (5 bases). CDR1 KGHSH and CDR2 LQKENI come from the germline V gene. CDR3 length: 15 amino acids. Trimming took 2 bases from V and 7 from J, leaving 12 bases between them. CDR3 sequence reads: CASSPYGTENSPLHF. In DNA, the CDR3 is TGTGCCAGCTCACCATATGGGACCGAGAATTCACCCCTCCACTTT. The full variable domain, its missing parts supplied by reference TRBV18 and TRBJ1-6, is NAGVMQNPRHLVRRRGQEARLRCSPMKGHSHVYWYRQLPEEGLKFMVYLQKENIIDESGMPKERFSAEFPKEGPSILRIQQVVRGDSAAYFCASSPYGTENSPLHFGNGTRLTVT.

This clonotype was seen once. The chain joins TRBV6-8 to TRBJ2-2; TRBD2 matches at 11 bases. V lost 6 bases, J lost 5 bases, and 20 bases stayed unmatched. Germline CDR1 MNHGY, CDR2 SAAAGT. The CDR3 sequence is 20 residues long. The CDR3 reads CASRDQGLAEEGELTGELFF. As DNA, the CDR3 is TGTGCCAGCAGGGATCAGGGACTAGCGGAGGAAGGAGAATTAACCGGGGAGCTGTTTTTT.

This rearrangement joins TRBV9 to TRBJ1-1, with D possibly matching TRBD1 (5 bases). The CDR3 is made up of 14 amino acids. CDR1 is SGDLS and CDR2 is YYNGEE in the germline V gene. Trimming stripped 0 bases from V and 1 base from J, with 7 bases between. CDR3 amino acids: CASSVDTGNTEAFF. As DNA, the CDR3 is TGTGCCAGCAGCGTAGACACAGGGAACACTGAAGCTTTCTTT.

The rearrangement links TRBV27 to TRBJ2-7; 8 bases match TRBD2. V lost 5 bases and J lost 1; bases outside the gene matches: 7. This CDR3 is built from 15 residues. In germline, CDR1 is MNHEY, CDR2 SMNVEV (reference sequence). The CDR3 sequence: CASSPLGGRSYEQYF. In DNA, the CDR3 is TGTGCCAGCAGTCCCCTAGGCGGGAGGTCCTACGAGCAGTACTTC.

The rearrangement joins TRBV5-1 to TRBJ1-1; D is undetermined. V lost 4 bases and J lost 6, with 13 bases in between. Germline V CDR1 and CDR2: SGHRS, YFSETQ. The CDR3 spans 13 residues. The chain's CDR3 is CASSVGMSAEAFF. The CDR3 DNA is TGCGCCAGCAGCGTCGGTATGTCAGCTGAAGCTTTCTTT.

This sequence joins TRBV7-8 and TRBJ2-3; D is uncertain. Germline CDR1 and CDR2: SGHVS and FQNEAQ. The CDR3 extends over 12 amino acids. The V end was cut by 3 bases, the J end by 6 bases, with 7 bases between. The DNA for the CDR3 is TGTGCCAGCAGCTTTTTTTCGGATACGCAGTATTTT. It codes for CASSFFSDTQYF.

This sequence joins TRBV28 and TRBJ2-1; maybe TRBD2 (6 bases). This CDR3 has 15 amino acids. Trimming cost V 1 base and J 4 bases, with 11 bases left between them. Per germline, CDR1 MDHEN and CDR2 SYDVKM. CDR3 amino acids: CASSLSSGPYNEQFF. The DNA of the CDR3 is TGTGCCAGCAGTTTATCCAGCGGGCCTTACAATGAGCAGTTCTTC.

The V and J genes are TRBV20-1 and TRBJ2-5; perhaps TRBD1 as D (6 bases). The length of the CDR3 is 15 residues. Per germline, CDR1 DFQATT and CDR2 SNEGSKA (reference sequence). V gave up 0 bases and J gave up 3 bases, with 14 bases separating them. DNA of the CDR3: TGCAGTGCTAGAGATGGGGCAGGGGTTGAAGAGACCCAGTACTTC. It is translated as CSARDGAGVEETQYF.

This clonotype was counted a few times. The chain employs TRBV28 and TRBJ1-1; TRBD1 matches 9 bases. The CDR3 has 13 residues. Germline V lookup: CDR1 MDHEN, CDR2 SYDVKM. CDR3 sequence: CSSGTGMNTEAFF. CDR3 sequence (DNA): TGTTCTTCCGGGACAGGGATGAACACTGAAGCTTTCTTT.

This clonotype appeared a few times. The chain couples TRBV5-5 to TRBJ2-1; TRBD1 matches at 7 bases. V was pared by 4 bases and J by 8 bases, with 12 bases of the junction left unmatched. The CDR3 runs to 15 residues. Germline values: CDR1 SGHKS, CDR2 YYEKEE (reference sequence). Written as DNA, the CDR3 is TGTGCCAGCAGCCCGTCTCCGGGACAGAACTATGAGCAGTTCTTC. It specifies CASSPSPGQNYEQFF. Full variable domain (outside the CDR3, taken from reference TRBV5-5 and TRBJ2-1): DAGVTQSPTHLIKTRGQQVTLRCSPISGHKSVSWYQQVLGQGPQFIFQYYEKEERGRGNFPDRFSARQFPNYSSELNVNALLLGDSALYLCASSPSPGQNYEQFFGPGTRLTVL.

The chain recombines TRBV20-1 with TRBJ2-1; no firm D call. Germline CDR1 DFQATT, CDR2 SNEGSKA (reference sequence). Trimming removed 6 bases from V and 1 base from J, with 10 bases in between. The CDR3 has 13 residues. The CDR3 DNA reads TGCAGTGCCCCGAGAATTTCCTACAATGAGCAGTTCTTC. Amino acid sequence: CSAPRISYNEQFF.

In this sample, this clonotype turned up a few times. The CDR3 nucleotides are TGTGCCAGCAGTTCGTGGGCAACGAACACCGGGGAGCTGTTTTTT. It is translated as CASSSWATNTGELFF. The rearrangement links TRBV12-3 or TRBV12-4 to TRBJ2-2; D unresolved. There are 15 residues in the CDR3. Deletions cut 4 bases from V and 0 bases from J, with 9 bases between.

This clonotype appeared a few times. This chain joins TRBV20-1 and TRBJ2-4; 15 nucleotides align to TRBD2. CDR1 DFQATT and CDR2 SNEGSKA come from the germline V gene (reference sequence). V shed 6 bases, J shed 10 bases, and the junction held 7 bases outside the gene matches. There are 14 residues in the CDR3. CDR3 in amino acids: CSARTSGGAGIQYF. Written as DNA, the CDR3 is TGCAGTGCGCGGACTAGCGGGGGGGCTGGGATTCAGTACTTC.

V gene TRBV30 combines with J gene TRBJ1-6; TRBD1 might be the D (6 bases). Trimming left V 1 base short and J 7 bases short, with 17 bases between. The CDR3 is 16 amino acids. Germline lookup yields CDR1 GTSNPN and CDR2 SVGIG (reference sequence). The DNA for the CDR3 is TGTGCCTGGAGTGGCCCAGGGGTTCAAGGAAATTCACCCCTCCACTTT. Its protein product is CAWSGPGVQGNSPLHF.

The rearrangement joins TRBV28 to TRBJ2-3, with TRBD2 as a possible D gene (6 bases). V shed 5 bases and J shed 1 base, with 19 bases lying between them. CDR1 is MDHEN and CDR2 is SYDVKM in the germline V gene. The CDR3 length is 17 residues. CDR3 residues: CASSVYGWRDGTDTQYF. The CDR3 DNA is TGTGCCAGCAGTGTATATGGATGGCGGGACGGCACAGATACGCAGTATTTT. Filled out from reference TRBV28 and TRBJ2-3, the complete variable domain reads DVKVTQSSRYLVKRTGEKVFLECVQDMDHENMFWYRQDPGLGLRLIYFSYDVKMKEKGDIPEGYSVSREKKERFSLILESASTNQTSMYLCASSVYGWRDGTDTQYFGPGTRLTVL.

Many counts were recorded for this clonotype. This rearrangement joins TRBV12-3 or TRBV12-4 to TRBJ2-5; the match to TRBD1 covers 8 bases. The CDR3 is made up of 14 amino acids. J was trimmed by 2 bases and V by 5 bases; bases with no gene match: 4. In DNA form, the CDR3 reads TGTGCCAGCAGTACCCGGACAGGGCAAGAGACCCAGTACTTC. It yields the protein CASSTRTGQETQYF.

The V and J genes are TRBV7-2 and TRBJ2-1, with 7 bases identical to TRBD1. V gave up 5 bases and J gave up 2 bases; unmatched junction bases: 6. This CDR3 comprises 15 residues. Germline assignment: CDR1 SGHTA and CDR2 FQGNSA. Here the CDR3 DNA reads TGTGCCAGCAGCCCAGACAGGGCTACCTACAATGAGCAGTTCTTC. Encoded protein: CASSPDRATYNEQFF.

This clonotype was detected ten times or more. The genes are TRBV5-6 and TRBJ1-1; D unresolved. Germline loops: CDR1 SGHDT, CDR2 YYEEEE. V lost 0 bases to trimming and J lost 7 bases, with 4 bases between them. This CDR3 comprises 11 residues. CDR3 nucleotides: TGTGCCAGCAGCTTGGACTTTGAAGCTTTCTTT. Protein: CASSLDFEAFF.

The genes are TRBV9 and TRBJ2-2; D is possibly TRBD2 (5 bases). V shed 4 bases and J shed 7 bases, with 11 bases lying between them. Germline V lookup: CDR1 SGDLS, CDR2 YYNGEE. The CDR3 consists of 13 residues. The CDR3 spells CASSLPGIGELFF. CDR3 sequence (DNA): TGTGCCAGCAGCCTCCCGGGGATCGGGGAGCTGTTTTTT. The complete variable domain, with remaining parts taken from reference TRBV9 and TRBJ2-2, reads DSGVTQTPKHLITATGQRVTLRCSPRSGDLSVYWYQQSLDQGLQFLIQYYNGEERAKGNILERFSAQQFPDLHSELNLSSLELGDSALYFCASSLPGIGELFFGEGSRLTVL.

The chain links TRBV18 to TRBJ2-5; D may correspond to TRBD1 or TRBD2 (5 bases each). The CDR3 is 16 amino acids. In germline, CDR1 is KGHSH, CDR2 LQKENI. Trimming took off 3 bases at V and 4 bases at J, with 18 bases between the two ends. CDR3 loop: CASSPSAGLRAETQYF. CDR3 bases: TGTGCCAGCTCACCTTCGGCAGGGTTGAGGGCAGAGACCCAGTACTTC.